This TCR beta chain was identified in a study of cytomegalovirus exposure and HLA in healthy donors. Findings and caveats of the study: In a later analysis, parvovirus B19, influenza, CMV and Epstein-Barr virus appeared linked to several top co-occurrence clusters. Researchers catalogued 164 TCR beta chains as cytomegalovirus-associated.

Details on this clone: Its antigen remains unidentified.

The PCR made use of 60 Vbeta and 13 Jbeta primers. Sequencing used immunoSEQ multiplex PCR; TCRdb keeps in-frame clones, though not all of them. This table has 120,000 or so clones, approximately 72% appearing once. The CDR3 consists of 14 residues. V lost 2 bases, J lost 8 bases, and 13 bases lay in between. Germline V gene data show CDR1 as SGHTA and CDR2 as FQGTGA. The specimen was PBMCs. V gene TRBV7-3 combines with J gene TRBJ2-1; D is unresolved. The sequence was collected from a man aged 55 to 70 in good health and CMV-seropositive. CDR3 nucleotides: TGTGCCAGCAGCTTATTCGTCGGTGGAGATGAGCAGTTCTTC. This translates into CASSLFVGGDEQFF.